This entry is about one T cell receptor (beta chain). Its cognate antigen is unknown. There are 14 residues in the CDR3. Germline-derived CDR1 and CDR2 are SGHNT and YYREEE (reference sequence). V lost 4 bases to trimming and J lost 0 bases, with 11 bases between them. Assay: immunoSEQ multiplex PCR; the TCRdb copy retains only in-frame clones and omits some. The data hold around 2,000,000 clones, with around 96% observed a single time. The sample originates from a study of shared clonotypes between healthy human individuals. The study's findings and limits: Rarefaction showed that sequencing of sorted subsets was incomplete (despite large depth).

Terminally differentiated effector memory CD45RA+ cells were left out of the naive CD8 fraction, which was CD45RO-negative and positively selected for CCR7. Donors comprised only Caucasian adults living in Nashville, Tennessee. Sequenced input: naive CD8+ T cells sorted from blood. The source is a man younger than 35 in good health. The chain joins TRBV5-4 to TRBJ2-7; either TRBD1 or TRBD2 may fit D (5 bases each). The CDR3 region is CASSPGTYSYEQYF. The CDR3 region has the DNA TGTGCCAGCAGCCCTGGGACCTACTCCTACGAGCAGTACTTC.